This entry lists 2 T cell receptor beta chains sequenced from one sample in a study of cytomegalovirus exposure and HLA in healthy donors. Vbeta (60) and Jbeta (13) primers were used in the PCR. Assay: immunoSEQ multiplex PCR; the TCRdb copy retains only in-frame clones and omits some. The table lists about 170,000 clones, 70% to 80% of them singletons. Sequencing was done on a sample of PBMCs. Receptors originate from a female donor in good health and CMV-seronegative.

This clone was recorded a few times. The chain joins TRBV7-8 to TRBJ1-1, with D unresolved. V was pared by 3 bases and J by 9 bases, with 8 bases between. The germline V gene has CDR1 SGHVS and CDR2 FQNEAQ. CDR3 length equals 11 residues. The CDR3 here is CASSFINKAFF. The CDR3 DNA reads TGTGCCAGCAGCTTTATTAATAAAGCTTTCTTT.

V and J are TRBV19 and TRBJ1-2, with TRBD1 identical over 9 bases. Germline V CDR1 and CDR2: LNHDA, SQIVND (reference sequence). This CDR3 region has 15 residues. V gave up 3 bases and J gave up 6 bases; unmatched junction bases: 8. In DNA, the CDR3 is TGTGCCAGTAGTATCACGGGACAGGGCCTCGATGGCTACACCTTC. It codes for CASSITGQGLDGYTF.